Listed below are T cell receptor beta chains from one sample, sequenced in a study of beta chain features in type 1 diabetes. Measured with immunoSEQ multiplex PCR; TCRdb has only the in-frame clones, and not every one. The data hold hundreds of thousands of clones, with roughly 31% observed a single time. The sequencing sample was made of naive CD4+ T cells from blood. The source of these receptors is a man aged 18 to 35 in good health. Both conserved end residues are part of each CDR3. Fields, in order: clone size, D gene, V gene, J gene, CDR3 DNA, CDR3 protein. D genes are given only for firm matches. For some rows the clone size is stated as once, few or many, or as a class when expanded; others skip it.

clone size: few; D gene: TRBD1; V gene: TRBV7-2; J gene: TRBJ2-1; CDR3 DNA: TGTGCCAGCAGCCAAGACCTACAGGGGGAGCGGCATGAGCAGTTCTTC; CDR3 protein: CASSQDLQGERHEQFF
clone size: -; D gene: -; V gene: TRBV11-2; J gene: TRBJ2-1; CDR3 DNA: TGTGCCAGCAGCTTAGATCACCGAACCAATGAGCAGTTCTTC; CDR3 protein: CASSLDHRTNEQFF
clone size: few; D gene: -; V gene: TRBV5-4; J gene: TRBJ2-5; CDR3 DNA: TGTGCCAGCAGCTTGAGAACAGTCCTCCAAGAGACCCAGTACTTC; CDR3 protein: CASSLRTVLQETQYF
clone size: -; D gene: TRBD1; V gene: TRBV4-1; J gene: TRBJ1-4; CDR3 DNA: TGCGCCAGCAGCCGACCGACAGGGAGTAATGAAAAACTGTTTTTT; CDR3 protein: CASSRPTGSNEKLFF
clone size: few; D gene: -; V gene: TRBV20-1; J gene: TRBJ2-2; CDR3 DNA: TGCAGTGCTAGAGATGCCGGGGAGCTGTTTTTT; CDR3 protein: CSARDAGELFF
clone size: few; D gene: TRBD2; V gene: TRBV5-1; J gene: TRBJ2-1; CDR3 DNA: TGCGCCAGCAGCTCATCGACTAGCGGAGCCGGGAATGAGCAGTTCTTC; CDR3 protein: CASSSSTSGAGNEQFF
clone size: few; D gene: -; V gene: TRBV7-9; J gene: TRBJ2-1; CDR3 DNA: TGTGCCAGCAGCGGGGACAAGAGCTCCTACAATGAGCAGTTCTTC; CDR3 protein: CASSGDKSSYNEQFF
clone size: -; D gene: TRBD1; V gene: TRBV5-1; J gene: TRBJ2-5; CDR3 DNA: TGCGCCAGCAGTTTAGACAGGGGAGCGACCCAGTACTTC; CDR3 protein: CASSLDRGATQYF
clone size: few; D gene: -; V gene: TRBV13; J gene: TRBJ2-1; CDR3 DNA: TGTGCCAGCAGCTTTGTGGACTCCTACAATGAGCAGTTCTTC; CDR3 protein: CASSFVDSYNEQFF
clone size: few; D gene: -; V gene: TRBV4-2; J gene: TRBJ2-1; CDR3 DNA: TGTGCCAGCAGCCAAGTGGGGGGCTGGACCAATGAGCAGTTCTTC; CDR3 protein: CASSQVGGWTNEQFF
clone size: -; D gene: -; V gene: TRBV6-5; J gene: TRBJ2-7; CDR3 DNA: TGTGCCAGTTCACAGGGGAGGTACGAGCAGTACTTC; CDR3 protein: CASSQGRYEQYF
clone size: few; D gene: -; V gene: TRBV28; J gene: TRBJ2-2; CDR3 DNA: TGTGCCAGCAGTCCCCCTACTCCCGGGGAGCTGTTTTTT; CDR3 protein: CASSPPTPGELFF
clone size: few; D gene: -; V gene: TRBV5-5; J gene: TRBJ2-6; CDR3 DNA: TGTGCCAGCAGCCTGGGCTGGCCCATGGGGGCCAACGTCCTGACTTTC; CDR3 protein: CASSLGWPMGANVLTF
clone size: few; D gene: -; V gene: TRBV29-1; J gene: TRBJ2-7; CDR3 DNA: TGCAGCGCTGGGATATTCTACGAGCAGTACTTC; CDR3 protein: CSAGIFYEQYF
clone size: -; D gene: -; V gene: TRBV30; J gene: TRBJ2-6; CDR3 DNA: TGTGCCTGGAACGGCGACAGTAGTTCTGGGGCCAACGTCCTGACTTTC; CDR3 protein: CAWNGDSSSGANVLTF
clone size: -; D gene: TRBD2; V gene: TRBV7-8; J gene: TRBJ2-1; CDR3 DNA: TGTGCCAGCAGCTTAGGGGCTAGCGGGAGTGGCGATGAGCAGTTCTTC; CDR3 protein: CASSLGASGSGDEQFF
clone size: -; D gene: -; V gene: TRBV28; J gene: TRBJ2-7; CDR3 DNA: TGTGCCAGCGACAGTGGGGCGGGACGCCCGTACTACGAGCAGTACTTC; CDR3 protein: CASDSGAGRPYYEQYF
clone size: few; D gene: TRBD1; V gene: TRBV30; J gene: TRBJ1-1; CDR3 DNA: TGTGCCTGGAATCCGGGACAGGCGAGTACTGAAGCTTTCTTT; CDR3 protein: CAWNPGQASTEAFF
clone size: few; D gene: -; V gene: TRBV29-1; J gene: TRBJ1-2; CDR3 DNA: TGCAGCGTTGAAGGGCAGGGATATGGCTACACCTTC; CDR3 protein: CSVEGQGYGYTF
clone size: few; D gene: -; V gene: TRBV5-6; J gene: TRBJ2-7; CDR3 DNA: TGTGCCAGCAGCTTGACAGGCTACGAGCAGTACTTC; CDR3 protein: CASSLTGYEQYF
clone size: -; D gene: -; V gene: TRBV18; J gene: TRBJ1-1; CDR3 DNA: TGTGCCAGCTCAGAAGCCGGGAACACTGAAGCTTTCTTT; CDR3 protein: CASSEAGNTEAFF
clone size: few; D gene: TRBD1; V gene: TRBV30; J gene: TRBJ1-2; CDR3 DNA: TGTGCCTGGAGCCTCAGGGGGAACTATGGCTACACCTTC; CDR3 protein: CAWSLRGNYGYTF
clone size: -; D gene: -; V gene: TRBV15; J gene: TRBJ1-1; CDR3 DNA: TGTGCCACCAGCAGATACAGGGATCGAGGTGAAGCTTTCTTT; CDR3 protein: CATSRYRDRGEAFF
clone size: -; D gene: -; V gene: TRBV30; J gene: TRBJ2-7; CDR3 DNA: TGTGCCTGGAGTGTACTAGGTGGTGGGCAGGGCCCCTACGAGCAGTACTTC; CDR3 protein: CAWSVLGGGQGPYEQYF
clone size: -; D gene: TRBD1; V gene: TRBV15; J gene: TRBJ2-4; CDR3 DNA: TGTGCCACCAGCAGAGACCGCCCCGGGACAGGGATGGGGAACATTCAGTACTTC; CDR3 protein: CATSRDRPGTGMGNIQYF
clone size: few; D gene: -; V gene: TRBV29-1; J gene: TRBJ2-1; CDR3 DNA: TGCAGTTTACAGGGTCTTCGAAATGAGCAGTTCTTC; CDR3 protein: CSLQGLRNEQFF
clone size: -; D gene: -; V gene: TRBV5-1; J gene: TRBJ2-5; CDR3 DNA: TGCGCCAGCAGCTCAAAGAAGGGGACTTCGTACCAAGAGACCCAGTACTTC; CDR3 protein: CASSSKKGTSYQETQYF
clone size: -; D gene: -; V gene: TRBV29-1; J gene: TRBJ1-1; CDR3 DNA: TGCAGCGTTGAACAGGGGTCGAACACTGAAGCTTTCTTT; CDR3 protein: CSVEQGSNTEAFF
clone size: -; D gene: TRBD1; V gene: TRBV30; J gene: TRBJ1-1; CDR3 DNA: TGTGCCTGGAGTCCGACAGGGGTAACTGAAGCTTTCTTT; CDR3 protein: CAWSPTGVTEAFF
clone size: -; D gene: TRBD2; V gene: TRBV6-6; J gene: TRBJ2-1; CDR3 DNA: TGTGCCAGCAGTCCCAAGGGACTAGCGGGAGTAAATGAGCAGTTCTTC; CDR3 protein: CASSPKGLAGVNEQFF
clone size: few; D gene: -; V gene: TRBV14; J gene: TRBJ2-7; CDR3 DNA: TGTGCCAGCAGCCCAGGGAGGGAGCAGTACTTC; CDR3 protein: CASSPGREQYF
clone size: -; D gene: -; V gene: TRBV4-3; J gene: TRBJ2-3; CDR3 DNA: TGCGCCAGCAGCCAAGAGTCAGCGGGCCACACAGATACGCAGTATTTT; CDR3 protein: CASSQESAGHTDTQYF
clone size: -; D gene: TRBD2; V gene: TRBV4-3; J gene: TRBJ2-3; CDR3 DNA: TGCGCCAGCAGCCAAGATAGACCGGCGGGAGGGCCAGATACGCAGTATTTT; CDR3 protein: CASSQDRPAGGPDTQYF
clone size: once; D gene: -; V gene: TRBV9; J gene: TRBJ2-6; CDR3 DNA: TGTGCCAGCAGCGGATACTCTGGGGCCAACGTCCTGACTTTC; CDR3 protein: CASSGYSGANVLTF
clone size: few; D gene: -; V gene: TRBV4-1; J gene: TRBJ2-3; CDR3 DNA: TGCGCCAGCAGACGTGGTTCTAGCACAGATACGCAGTATTTT; CDR3 protein: CASRRGSSTDTQYF
clone size: -; D gene: -; V gene: TRBV18; J gene: TRBJ2-7; CDR3 DNA: TGTGCCAGCTCACCACGGCCAGGCGAGCAGTACTTC; CDR3 protein: CASSPRPGEQYF
clone size: -; D gene: -; V gene: TRBV5-1; J gene: TRBJ2-7; CDR3 DNA: TGCGCCAGCAGCCTTCAAATAGGAACCGAGCAGTACTTC; CDR3 protein: CASSLQIGTEQYF
clone size: -; D gene: -; V gene: TRBV12-5; J gene: TRBJ2-3; CDR3 DNA: TGTGCTAGTGGTTTGTCTCCGATAGATACGCAGTATTTT; CDR3 protein: CASGLSPIDTQYF
clone size: few; D gene: -; V gene: TRBV2; J gene: TRBJ2-1; CDR3 DNA: TGTGCCAGCAGCGTTATTCTAACTAGCATCACCTACAATGAGCAGTTCTTC; CDR3 protein: CASSVILTSITYNEQFF
clone size: -; D gene: -; V gene: TRBV7-3; J gene: TRBJ2-1; CDR3 DNA: TGTGCCAGCAGCCCATCAGCGGGCAATGAGCAGTTCTTC; CDR3 protein: CASSPSAGNEQFF
clone size: -; D gene: -; V gene: TRBV30; J gene: TRBJ2-7; CDR3 DNA: TGTGCCTGGAGGGTGGGTCCCGACGAGCAGTACTTC; CDR3 protein: CAWRVGPDEQYF